This T cell receptor beta chain was captured by sequencing in a study of CD8+ T cells in alopecia areata. Regarding the study as a whole: Sharing of TCR sequences between patients (possibly for HLA-related reasons) was less clear than in mice.

Following RNA extraction, reverse transcription yielded cDNA that acted as the sequencing template. Produced via immunoSEQ multiplex PCR; TCRdb's table is partial and in-frame only. The table shows over 150,000 clones, with 53% occurring only once. Trimming stripped 6 bases from V and 3 bases from J, with 12 bases between. The CDR3 totals 14 residues. The germline gives CDR1 MNHEY, CDR2 SMNVEV (reference sequence). On this clone: Its specificity is not known.

Treatment denoted: oral pan-JAK inhibitor, 5-10 mg twice daily. The V call is TRBV27, the J call TRBJ1-5, with D possibly TRBD1 on 5 matching bases. The TCR sequence derives from a human donor with alopecia areata. The sequences come from CD8+ T cells sorted from blood, collected at week 24, from a patient treated with tofacitinib. CDR3 residues: CASRGNRYNQPQHF. The CDR3 bases are TGTGCCAGCAGGGGAAACAGGTACAATCAGCCCCAGCATTTT.